This T cell receptor beta chain is from a study of blood T cell repertoires in COVID-19 (dated by TCRdb to 2020 to 2021). Notes on the research overall: The collaborator samples originated in the United States, Italy and Spain and spanned the acute and convalescent phases of COVID-19. The material from the prospective study consisted of cDNA or gDNA derived from T cells, B-cell-depleted T cells, or PBMCs. Samples were obtained from the ongoing ImmuneRACE study (first 160 participants) and from over a thousand subjects provided by 6 global collaborators. The repertoires were released in a freely available public database meant as a resource for research on the immune response to SARS-CoV-2. HLA class I and class II types, where available, came from metadata supplied by the sample provider rather than from assay-based typing. Deeply sampled blood TCRbeta repertoires from subjects exposed to, actively infected with, or recovered from COVID-19 were included in the dataset. A de-identified subject ID, COVID-19 status, age in years and sex were almost always included in the sample metadata. Overall study results and their limits: The quantity of clinical and demographic metadata differed by source and by participant and was supplied without curation.

Comment on this clone: Its cognate antigen has yet to be identified. No base qualities exist here, and no much larger clone lies one base off it.

The collaborating institutions used their own protocols to collect whole blood in K2EDTA tubes. For TCRbeta analysis, collaborator samples were shipped as frozen whole blood, as isolated PBMCs, or as DNA extracted from either sample type. The immunoSEQ Assay, a bias-controlled multiplex PCR, was used to amplify TCRbeta CDR3 regions from genomic DNA. The study's own analysis went as follows. The number of nucleated cells in each sample was estimated from the amplification of reference gene primers within the assay. To quantify the absolute abundance of each unique TCRbeta CDR3 rearrangement, sequence reads were collapsed and filtered. For each sample, productive Simpson clonality was calculated as the square root of Simpson's diversity index across productive rearrangements. TCRdb took this table from immuneACCESS and kept in-frame rearrangements with V and J called. Such tables lack part of the clones; where checked against another copy, unresolved V genes explain under half of the gap, and the rest is unexplained. V, J and clone size derive from that table, while D and trimming were established from the DNA sequence. For this sample the table gives 150,000 or so clones, of which approximately 91% were detected only once. The ten largest clones represent about 2% of the sample.

From the germline V gene (reference sequence), CDR1 is MNHEY and CDR2 is SMNVEV. The CDR3, from cysteine to phenylalanine, totals 15 residues. Left in the record is the CDR3 DNA by itself, 45 bases read in frame from the first base. Trimming at the junction amounts to 6 bases on V and 4 bases on J, and the germline ends lie 15 bases apart. The receptor chain draws on TRBV27 and TRBJ2-2, and TRBD2 may be the D gene, going by 7 matching bases. Source material: peripheral blood. This sequence originates from a man in his late teens or twenties with acute or convalescent COVID-19. In nucleotide form, the sequence is TGTGCCAGCAGCGTAAGGGGGGGGACCACCGGGGAGCTGTTTTTT. Its translation is CASSVRGGTTGELFF.